This T cell receptor beta chain was observed in a study of blood T cell repertoires in COVID-19. This CDR3 comprises 13 residues. The V gene lost 6 bases and the J gene lost 2 bases, with 10 bases spanning the gap. Germline V lookup: CDR1 SNHLY, CDR2 FYNNEI. Per the original data handling: Reference gene primer amplification gave nucleated cell count estimates. The repertoire was sequenced with immunoSEQ multiplex PCR; TCRdb's copy has only in-frame clones and lacks some. V and J calls and clone size follow that table, whereas D and trimming were derived from the DNA. The sample yields around 260,000 clones, about 89% seen once.

V usage is TRBV2 and J usage is TRBJ2-5, with D perhaps TRBD2 (5 bases). The sequence was obtained from a woman in her thirties or forties who had recovered from COVID-19. Sequenced input: peripheral blood. CDR3 in DNA: TGTGCCAGCAGGAGAGGGAATCAAGAGACCCAGTACTTC. Translating it yields CASRRGNQETQYF. Full variable domain (missing parts from reference TRBV2 and TRBJ2-5): EPEVTQTPSHQVTQMGQEVILRCVPISNHLYFYWYRQILGQKVEFLVSFYNNEISEKSEIFDDQFSVERPDGSNFTLKIRSTKLEDSAMYFCASRRGNQETQYFGPGTRLLVL.